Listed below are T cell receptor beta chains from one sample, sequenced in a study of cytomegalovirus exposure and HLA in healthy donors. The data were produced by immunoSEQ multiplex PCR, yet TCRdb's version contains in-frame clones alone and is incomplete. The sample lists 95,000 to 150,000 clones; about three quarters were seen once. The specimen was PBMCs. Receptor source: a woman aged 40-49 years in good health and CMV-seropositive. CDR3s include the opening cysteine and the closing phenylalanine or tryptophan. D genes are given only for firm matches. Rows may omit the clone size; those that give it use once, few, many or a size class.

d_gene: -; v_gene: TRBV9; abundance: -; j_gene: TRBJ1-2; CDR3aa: CASSVAGGTGYGYTF; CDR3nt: TGTGCCAGCAGCGTAGCTGGCGGGACGGGCTATGGCTACACCTTC
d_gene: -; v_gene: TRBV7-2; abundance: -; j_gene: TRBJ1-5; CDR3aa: CASSPRQKYSNQPQHF; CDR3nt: TGTGCCAGCAGCCCCCGACAGAAATATAGCAATCAGCCCCAGCATTTT
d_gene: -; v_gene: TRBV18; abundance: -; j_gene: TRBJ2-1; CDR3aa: CASSPQRDNEQFF; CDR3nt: TGTGCCAGCTCACCACAGCGAGACAATGAGCAGTTCTTC
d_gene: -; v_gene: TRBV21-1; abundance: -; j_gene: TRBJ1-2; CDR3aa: CASSKEAAGGYGYTF; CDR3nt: TGTGCCAGCAGCAAAGAGGCAGCCGGAGGCTATGGCTACACCTTC
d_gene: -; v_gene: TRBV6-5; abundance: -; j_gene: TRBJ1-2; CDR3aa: CASRGHRAGGYTF; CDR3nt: TGTGCCAGCAGAGGACACCGGGCCGGAGGCTACACCTTC
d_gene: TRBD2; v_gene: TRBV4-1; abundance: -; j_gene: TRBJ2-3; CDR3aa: CASSQAASGLGDTQYF; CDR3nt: TGCGCCAGCAGCCAAGCGGCTAGCGGGTTAGGAGATACGCAGTATTTT
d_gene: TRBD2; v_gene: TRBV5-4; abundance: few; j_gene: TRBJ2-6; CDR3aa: CASSHPLAGPITTGANVLTF; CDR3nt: TGTGCCAGCAGCCACCCCCTAGCGGGGCCCATTACTACTGGGGCCAACGTCCTGACTTTC
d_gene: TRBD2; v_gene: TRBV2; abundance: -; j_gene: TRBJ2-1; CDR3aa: CASKLLAGGGNEQFF; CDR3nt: TGTGCCAGCAAACTACTAGCGGGGGGGGGCAATGAGCAGTTCTTC
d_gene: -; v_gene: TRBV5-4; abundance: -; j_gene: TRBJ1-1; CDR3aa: CASSFGGRTEAFF; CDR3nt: TGTGCCAGCAGCTTCGGGGGAAGGACTGAAGCTTTCTTT
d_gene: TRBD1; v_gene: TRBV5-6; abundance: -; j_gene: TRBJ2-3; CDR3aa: CASSLAPTGAYTDTQYF; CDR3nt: TGTGCCAGCAGCTTAGCCCCGACAGGGGCCTATACAGATACGCAGTATTTT
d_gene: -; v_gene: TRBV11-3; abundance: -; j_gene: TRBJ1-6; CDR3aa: CASSLRAGSPLHF; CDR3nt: TGTGCCAGCAGCTTAAGAGCAGGTTCACCCCTCCACTTT
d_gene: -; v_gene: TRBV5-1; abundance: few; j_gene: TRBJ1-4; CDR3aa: CASSLGPTGKNIEKLFF; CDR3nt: TGCGCCAGCAGCTTGGGCCCCACAGGGAAAAATATCGAAAAACTGTTTTTT
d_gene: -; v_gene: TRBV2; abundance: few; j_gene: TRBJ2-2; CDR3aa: CASVGGGMLFF; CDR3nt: TGTGCCAGCGTGGGTGGGGGGATGCTGTTTTTT
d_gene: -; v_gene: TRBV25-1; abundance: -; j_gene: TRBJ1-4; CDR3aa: CASSERRGGYGTNEKLFF; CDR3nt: TGTGCCAGCAGTGAACGGAGGGGAGGGTATGGAACTAATGAAAAACTGTTTTTT
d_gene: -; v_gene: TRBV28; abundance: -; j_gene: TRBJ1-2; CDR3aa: CASRRTANYGYTF; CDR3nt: TGTGCCAGCAGAAGGACAGCTAACTATGGCTACACCTTC
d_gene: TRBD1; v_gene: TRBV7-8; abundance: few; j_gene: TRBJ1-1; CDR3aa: CASSLSSQGDTEAFF; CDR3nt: TGTGCCAGCAGCTTATCCTCCCAGGGGGATACTGAAGCTTTCTTT
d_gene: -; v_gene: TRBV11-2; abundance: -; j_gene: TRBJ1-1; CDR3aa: CASSLAPPGGVGMNTEAFF; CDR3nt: TGTGCCAGCAGCTTAGCCCCCCCAGGCGGGGTTGGGATGAACACTGAAGCTTTCTTT
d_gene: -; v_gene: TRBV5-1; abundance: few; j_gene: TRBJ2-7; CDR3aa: CASSLVTSSYEQYF; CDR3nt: TGCGCCAGCAGCTTGGTTACCAGCTCCTACGAGCAGTACTTC
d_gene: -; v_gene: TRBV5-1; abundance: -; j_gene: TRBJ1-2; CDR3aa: CASSLAEGDGYTF; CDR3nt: TGCGCCAGCAGCTTGGCCGAGGGGGATGGCTACACCTTC
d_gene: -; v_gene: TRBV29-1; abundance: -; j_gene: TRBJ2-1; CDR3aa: CSVTLNNYNEQFF; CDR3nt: TGCAGCGTTACCCTCAACAATTACAATGAGCAGTTCTTC
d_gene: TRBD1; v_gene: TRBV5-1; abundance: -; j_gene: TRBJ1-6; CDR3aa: CASSTGQSSYNSPLHF; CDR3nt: TGCGCCAGCAGCACGGGACAGAGCTCCTATAATTCACCCCTCCACTTT
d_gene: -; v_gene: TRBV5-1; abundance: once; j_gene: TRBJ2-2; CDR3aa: CASKLPPGELFF; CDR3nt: TGCGCCAGCAAGCTCCCCCCCGGGGAGCTGTTTTTT
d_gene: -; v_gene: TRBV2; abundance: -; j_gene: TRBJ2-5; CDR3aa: CASSEAGGETQYF; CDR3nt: TGTGCCAGCAGTGAAGCGGGCGGGGAGACCCAGTACTTC
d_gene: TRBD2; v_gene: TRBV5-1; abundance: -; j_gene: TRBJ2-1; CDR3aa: CASSLGRGGIYNEQFF; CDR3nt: TGCGCCAGCAGCTTGGGGCGGGGGGGAATCTACAATGAGCAGTTCTTC
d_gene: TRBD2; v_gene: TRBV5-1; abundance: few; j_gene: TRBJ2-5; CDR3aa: CASSSGLAGEKEETQYF; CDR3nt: TGCGCCAGCAGCTCAGGACTAGCGGGTGAGAAAGAAGAGACCCAGTACTTC
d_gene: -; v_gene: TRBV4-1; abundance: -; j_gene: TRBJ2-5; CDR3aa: CASSHSGVQETQYF; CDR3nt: TGCGCCAGCAGCCACTCAGGCGTCCAAGAGACCCAGTACTTC
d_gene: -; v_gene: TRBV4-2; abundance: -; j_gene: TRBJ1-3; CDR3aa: CASSQDLGLGNTIYF; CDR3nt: TGTGCCAGCAGCCAAGATCTCGGACTTGGAAACACCATATATTTT
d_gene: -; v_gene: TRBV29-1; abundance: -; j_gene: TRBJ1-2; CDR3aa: CSVEINEFGYTF; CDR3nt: TGCAGCGTTGAAATTAATGAGTTCGGCTACACCTTC
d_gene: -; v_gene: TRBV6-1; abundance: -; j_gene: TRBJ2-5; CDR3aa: CASSEAGLALQETQYF; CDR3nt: TGTGCCAGCAGTGAAGCCGGGCTAGCTCTCCAAGAGACCCAGTACTTC
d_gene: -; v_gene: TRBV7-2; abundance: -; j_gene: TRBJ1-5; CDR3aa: CASSTAEREPQHF; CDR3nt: TGTGCCAGCAGTACCGCTGAGCGCGAGCCCCAGCATTTT
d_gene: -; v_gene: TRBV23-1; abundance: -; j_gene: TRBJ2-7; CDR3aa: CASSREFYEQYF; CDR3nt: TGCGCCAGCAGTCGGGAGTTCTACGAGCAGTACTTC
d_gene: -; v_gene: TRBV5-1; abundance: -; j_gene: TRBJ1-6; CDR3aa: CASSLGQVRSNSPLHF; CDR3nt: TGCGCCAGCAGCTTGGGACAAGTTAGATCAAATTCACCCCTCCACTTT
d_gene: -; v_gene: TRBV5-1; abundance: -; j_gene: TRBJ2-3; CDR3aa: CASSLADTQYF; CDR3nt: TGCGCCAGCAGCTTGGCTGATACGCAGTATTTT
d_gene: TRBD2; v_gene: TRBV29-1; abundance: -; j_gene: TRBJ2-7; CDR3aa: CSVEGLAGDYEQYF; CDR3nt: TGCAGCGTTGAAGGACTAGCGGGGGACTACGAGCAGTACTTC
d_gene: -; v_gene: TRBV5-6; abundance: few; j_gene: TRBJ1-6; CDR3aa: CASSSTRYSPLHF; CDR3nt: TGTGCCAGCAGCTCAACCAGGTATTCACCCCTCCACTTT
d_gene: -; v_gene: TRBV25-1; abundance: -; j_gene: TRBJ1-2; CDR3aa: CASSDSAGHYGYTF; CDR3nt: TGTGCCAGCAGTGATTCCGCAGGGCACTATGGCTACACCTTC
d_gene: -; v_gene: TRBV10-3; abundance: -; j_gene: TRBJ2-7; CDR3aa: CAIRVGTSTYEQYF; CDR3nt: TGTGCCATCAGAGTCGGGACAAGTACCTACGAGCAGTACTTC
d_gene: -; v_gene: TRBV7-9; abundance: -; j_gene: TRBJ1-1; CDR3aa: CASSSGSGGTEAFF; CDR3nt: TGTGCCAGCAGCTCAGGGTCGGGGGGCACTGAAGCTTTCTTT
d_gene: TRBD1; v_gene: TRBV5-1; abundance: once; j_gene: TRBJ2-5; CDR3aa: CASSPGTALEETQYF; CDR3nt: TGCGCCAGCAGCCCAGGGACAGCCCTAGAAGAGACCCAGTACTTC
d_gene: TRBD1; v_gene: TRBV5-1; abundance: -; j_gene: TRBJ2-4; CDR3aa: CASRDGQGGNIQYF; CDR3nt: TGCGCCAGCAGGGACGGACAGGGGGGTAACATTCAGTACTTC
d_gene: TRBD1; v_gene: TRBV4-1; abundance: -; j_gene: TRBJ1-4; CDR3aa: CASSPKGTGSDF; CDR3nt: TGCGCCAGCAGCCCGAAGGGGACAGGCTCAGATTTT
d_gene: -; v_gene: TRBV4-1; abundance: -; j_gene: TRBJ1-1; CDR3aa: CASSQALGGPEAFF; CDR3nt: TGCGCCAGCAGCCAAGCCCTCGGGGGTCCTGAAGCTTTCTTT
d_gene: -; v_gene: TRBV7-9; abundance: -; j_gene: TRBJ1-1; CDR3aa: CASSLYRENTEAFF; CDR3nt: TGTGCCAGCAGCTTATACAGGGAGAACACTGAAGCTTTCTTT
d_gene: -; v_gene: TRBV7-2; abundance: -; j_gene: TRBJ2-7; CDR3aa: CASSKPAGDYEQYF; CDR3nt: TGTGCCAGCAGTAAACCGGCAGGGGACTACGAGCAGTACTTC
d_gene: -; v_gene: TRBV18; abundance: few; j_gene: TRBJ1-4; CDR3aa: CASSPRTGEKLFF; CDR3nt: TGTGCCAGCTCACCAAGAACTGGTGAAAAACTGTTTTTT
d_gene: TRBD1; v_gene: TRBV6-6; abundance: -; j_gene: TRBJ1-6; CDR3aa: CASRGQGSSYNSPLHF; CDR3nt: TGTGCCAGCAGGGGACAGGGGAGCTCCTATAATTCACCCCTCCACTTT
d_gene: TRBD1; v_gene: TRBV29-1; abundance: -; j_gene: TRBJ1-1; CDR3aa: CSVEGRGRKNTEAFF; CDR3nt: TGCAGCGTTGAGGGCAGGGGGCGAAAGAACACTGAAGCTTTCTTT
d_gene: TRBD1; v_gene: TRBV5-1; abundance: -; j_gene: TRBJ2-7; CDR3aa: CASSLWDRDGEQYF; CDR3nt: TGCGCCAGCAGCTTGTGGGACAGGGATGGCGAGCAGTACTTC
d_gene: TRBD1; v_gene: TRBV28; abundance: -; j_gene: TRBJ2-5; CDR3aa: CASSPRQGGQETQYF; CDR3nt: TGTGCCAGCAGTCCCAGACAGGGTGGCCAAGAGACCCAGTACTTC
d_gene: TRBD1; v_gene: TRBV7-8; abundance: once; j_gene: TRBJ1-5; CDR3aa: CASSLIQGDQPQHF; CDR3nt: TGTGCCAGCAGCTTGATACAGGGGGATCAGCCCCAGCATTTT